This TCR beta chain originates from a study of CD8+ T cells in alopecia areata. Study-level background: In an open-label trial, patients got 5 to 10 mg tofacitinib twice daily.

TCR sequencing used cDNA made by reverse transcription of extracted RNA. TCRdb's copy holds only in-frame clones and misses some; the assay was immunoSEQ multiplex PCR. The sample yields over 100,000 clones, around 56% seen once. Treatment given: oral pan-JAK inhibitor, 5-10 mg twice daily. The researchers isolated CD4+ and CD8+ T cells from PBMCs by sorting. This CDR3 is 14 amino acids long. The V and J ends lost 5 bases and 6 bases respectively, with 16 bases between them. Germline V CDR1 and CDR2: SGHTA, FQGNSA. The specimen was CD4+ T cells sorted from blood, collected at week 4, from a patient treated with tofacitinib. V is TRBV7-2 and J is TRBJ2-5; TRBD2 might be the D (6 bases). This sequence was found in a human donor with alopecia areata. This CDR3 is CASSDPTRFQTQYF. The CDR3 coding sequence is TGTGCCAGCAGCGATCCGACTAGATTTCAGACCCAGTACTTC. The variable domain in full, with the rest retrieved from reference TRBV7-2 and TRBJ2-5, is GAGVSQSPSNKVTEKGKDVELRCDPISGHTALYWYRQSLGQGLEFLIYFQGNSAPDKSGLPSDRFSAERTGGSVSTLTIQRTQQEDSAVYLCASSDPTRFQTQYFGPGTRLLVL.